Below are 25 T cell receptor beta chains sequenced from a single sample in a study of long-term antiretroviral therapy in people with HIV. Samples were assayed with immunoSEQ v3.0 at survey level. Clones were sequenced by immunoSEQ multiplex PCR, and TCRdb holds only the in-frame ones, with some missing. The sample yields around 27,000 clones, over 75% seen once. The specimen was unsorted PBMCs, collected 3 years after starting antiretroviral therapy. The receptor source for this set is a middle-aged man with HIV.

V usage is TRBV25-1 and J usage is TRBJ2-5; no clear D gene. The germline gives CDR1 MGHDK, CDR2 SYGVNS. V gave up 6 bases and J gave up 4 bases, with 12 bases separating them. The CDR3 spans 13 residues. The CDR3 spells CASRIPGAETQYF. CDR3 sequence (DNA): TGTGCCAGCAGGATCCCGGGTGCAGAGACCCAGTACTTC.

Written as DNA, the CDR3 is TGTGCCAGCAGCTTAACCGGTGAAAAACTGTTTTTT. Amino acids: CASSLTGEKLFF. The rearrangement uses TRBV7-6 and TRBJ1-4, with D hard to call. The CDR3 is made up of 12 amino acids. Trimming left V 2 bases short and J 7 bases short, with 5 bases between. Germline loops: CDR1 SGHVS, CDR2 FNYEAQ.

The gene calls are TRBV11-2 and TRBJ2-1; 13 bases are shared with TRBD2. Germline V gene lookup returns CDR1 SGHAT and CDR2 FQNNGV. The CDR3 runs to 19 residues. The V segment lost 5 bases and the J segment 8 bases; nucleotides outside the gene matches: 18. The CDR3 spells CASSLHSGTSGAWVHEQFF. The CDR3 bases are TGTGCCAGCAGCCTACACTCCGGGACTAGCGGGGCCTGGGTCCATGAGCAGTTCTTC.

J is TRBJ2-1 and V is TRBV11-2; 12 positions match TRBD2. Unmatched junction bases numbered 8, after V lost 4 bases and J lost 4 bases. The CDR3 is made up of 17 amino acids. CDR1 SGHAT and CDR2 FQNNGV come from the germline V gene. In DNA, the CDR3 is TGTGCCAGCAGCTCGACCGGACTAGCGGGAAAGTACAATGAGCAGTTCTTC. It codes for CASSSTGLAGKYNEQFF.

The rearrangement links TRBV27 to TRBJ1-1; the match to TRBD1 covers 7 bases. The CDR3 spans 14 residues. J was trimmed by 1 base and V by 3 bases; bases with no gene match: 2. Per the germline V gene, CDR1 is MNHEY and CDR2 is SMNVEV (reference sequence). The CDR3, as DNA: TGTGCCAGCAGTTTGAGACAGGGGAACACTGAAGCTTTCTTT. Residues: CASSLRQGNTEAFF.

CDR3 sequence: CASSRTSGGSYEQYF. In DNA, the CDR3 is TGTGCCAGTAGTCGGACTAGCGGGGGATCCTACGAGCAGTACTTC. V is TRBV19 and J is TRBJ2-7; 13 nucleotides align to TRBD2. V dropped 5 bases and J dropped 1; count of bases not matched to a gene: 2. The length of the CDR3 is 15 residues. CDR1 is LNHDA, CDR2 SQIVND, per germline (reference sequence).

The rearrangement joins TRBV10-1 to TRBJ2-1; 14 bases are shared with TRBD2. CDR1 and CDR2 (germline): WNHNN, SYGVQD (reference sequence). CDR3 size: 14 residues. V gave up 2 bases and J gave up 14 bases; unmatched junction bases: 5. CDR3 in amino acids: CASSEGTSGGNEFF. CDR3 sequence (DNA): TGCGCCAGCAGTGAGGGGACTAGCGGGGGTAACGAGTTCTTC.

The CDR3 is CASSSGRVGYNEQFF. The CDR3 coding sequence is TGTGCCAGCAGTTCGGGGAGGGTTGGCTACAATGAGCAGTTCTTC. V gene TRBV6-6 combines with J gene TRBJ2-1, with TRBD2 matching 7 bases. Germline CDR1 reads MNHNY; CDR2 reads SVGAGI (reference sequence). V was pared by 4 bases and J by 3 bases, with 6 bases of the junction left unmatched. The CDR3 extends over 15 amino acids.

This clone has a handful of counts. CDR3 protein: CASSRSAGDRGGEQYF. The CDR3 DNA is TGTGCCAGTAGTAGGTCGGCCGGGGACAGGGGCGGCGAGCAGTACTTC. J is TRBJ2-7 and V is TRBV19, with 10 bases lining up with TRBD1. CDR3 length equals 16 residues. The germline gives CDR1 LNHDA, CDR2 SQIVND (reference sequence). V was clipped by 4 bases and J by 6 bases; unmatched bases: 12.

This rearrangement joins TRBV4-1 to TRBJ2-1; D gene uncertain. V was cut by 3 bases and J by 12 bases, with 18 bases left in between. Germline CDR1 and CDR2: MGHRA and YSYEKL. The CDR3 spans 14 residues. CDR3 sequence reads: CASSHAETQMGQFF. Here the CDR3 DNA reads TGCGCCAGCAGCCACGCTGAGACCCAAATGGGGCAGTTCTTC.

The V and J genes are TRBV19 and TRBJ2-7; D is tentatively TRBD1 or TRBD2 (5 bases each). This CDR3 comprises 18 residues. Trimming cost V 4 bases and J 0 bases, with 22 bases left between them. Germline CDR1 reads LNHDA; CDR2 reads SQIVND (reference sequence). CDR3 region: CASSRGTPGTVDSYEQYF. The CDR3 coding sequence is TGTGCCAGTAGTAGAGGGACCCCCGGGACGGTTGACTCCTACGAGCAGTACTTC.

CDR3 region: CASSSSGTGGEALHF. CDR3 coding DNA: TGTGCCAGCAGCTCATCCGGGACAGGGGGCGAGGCCCTCCACTTT. This rearrangement joins TRBV11-1 to TRBJ1-6; 12 bases fit TRBD1. The CDR3 spans 15 residues. Trimming removed 4 bases from V and 14 bases from J; junction bases left unmatched: 9. Germline lookup yields CDR1 SGHAT and CDR2 FQDESV (reference sequence).

The chain couples TRBV5-1 to TRBJ1-1; tentatively, D is TRBD1 (6 bases). V lost 2 bases and J 0 bases, leaving 23 bases between the germline ends. This CDR3 region has 19 residues. Germline CDR1 and CDR2: SGHRS and YFSETQ. The CDR3 DNA reads as TGCGCCAGCAGCTTCCTGACGGGACAAGGGGGACCGATGAACACTGAAGCTTTCTTT. Its protein product is CASSFLTGQGGPMNTEAFF.

J is TRBJ2-1 and V is TRBV5-1; 12 bases line up with TRBD1. This CDR3 spans 17 amino acids. V trimming: 3 bases; J trimming: 8 bases; junction bases outside the gene matches: 12. The germline V gene encodes CDR1 SGHRS and CDR2 YFSETQ. CDR3 DNA: TGCGCCAGCAGCTCAGGATCGCCGGGACAGGGGGCGTATGAGCAGTTCTTC. It specifies CASSSGSPGQGAYEQFF. Variable domain in full (rest from reference TRBV5-1 and TRBJ2-1): KAGVTQTPRYLIKTRGQQVTLSCSPISGHRSVSWYQQTPGQGLQFLFEYFSETQRNKGNFPGRFSGRQFSNSRSEMNVSTLELGDSALYLCASSSGSPGQGAYEQFFGPGTRLTVL.

This clone was seen just once. V is TRBV7-2 and J is TRBJ2-1; D is undetermined. V lost 4 bases, J lost 0 bases, and 13 bases lay in between. Germline V gives CDR1 SGHTA, CDR2 FQGNSA. The CDR3 sequence is 16 residues long. This CDR3 is CASSSRPRSSYNEQFF. CDR3 in DNA: TGTGCCAGCAGCTCACGACCCAGGAGCTCCTACAATGAGCAGTTCTTC. Full variable domain (rest looked up from reference TRBV7-2 and TRBJ2-1): GAGVSQSPSNKVTEKGKDVELRCDPISGHTALYWYRQSLGQGLEFLIYFQGNSAPDKSGLPSDRFSAERTGGSVSTLTIQRTQQEDSAVYLCASSSRPRSSYNEQFFGPGTRLTVL.

This chain links TRBV6-1 with TRBJ1-2; D gene unclear. Germline CDR1 reads MNHNS; CDR2 reads SASEGT. Trimming removed 0 bases from V and 2 bases from J, with 10 bases in between. The CDR3 is made up of 15 amino acids. CDR3 sequence: CASSEAGSANYGYTF. CDR3 DNA: TGTGCCAGCAGTGAAGCGGGCAGTGCAAACTATGGCTACACCTTC.

The chain joins TRBV30 to TRBJ2-3; D ambiguous. Germline assignment: CDR1 GTSNPN and CDR2 SVGIG (reference sequence). CDR3 length: 14 amino acids. The ends were cut back, 5 bases at V and 2 bases at J, with 14 bases in the middle. The CDR3 nucleotides are TGTGCCTGGTTCCCGCTCCACGACACAGATACGCAGTATTTT. It translates to CAWFPLHDTDTQYF.

In nucleotides, the CDR3 is TGTGCCAGCAGTGTCAACAGCAATTCACCCCTCCACTTT. Amino acids: CASSVNSNSPLHF. The chain couples TRBV6-1 to TRBJ1-6; D unresolved. There are 13 residues in the CDR3. The germline CDR1 and CDR2 sequences are MNHNS and SASEGT. V dropped 4 bases and J dropped 7 bases, with 8 bases sitting between them.

The CDR3: CASSLERTGGPYEQYF. CDR3 DNA sequence: TGTGCCAGCAGCTTAGAAAGGACAGGGGGGCCCTACGAGCAGTACTTC. The chain recombines TRBV11-3 with TRBJ2-7; 10 bases match TRBD1. CDR1 SGHNT and CDR2 YENEEA come from the germline V gene. After removal of 0 bases from V and 2 bases from J, the junction contained 4 bases not matched to a gene. This CDR3 contains 16 residues.

The chain carries TRBV7-9 and TRBJ1-4; D is ambiguous. Germline V lookup: CDR1 SEHNR, CDR2 FQNEAQ (reference sequence). Trimming shortened V by 5 bases and J by 8 bases, and 18 bases separated the two germline ends. The CDR3 loop spans 15 amino acids. The CDR3 bases are TGTGCCAGCAGCGCCTCGTTAGGAGGAGGGGAAAAACTGTTTTTT. It specifies CASSASLGGGEKLFF.

The chain combines TRBV5-1 with TRBJ1-1; 8 bases are a match to TRBD1. CDR1 and CDR2 (germline): SGHRS, YFSETQ. Trimming cost V 4 bases and J 3 bases; bases outside gene matches: 8. The CDR3 loop spans 15 amino acids. The CDR3 DNA follows: TGCGCCAGCAGCACCTACAGGGGGATAGACACTGAAGCTTTCTTT. Its protein is CASSTYRGIDTEAFF.

The chain has TRBV19 and TRBJ2-7; 9 bases match TRBD2. The length of the CDR3 is 16 residues. Germline V lookup: CDR1 LNHDA, CDR2 SQIVND (reference sequence). V lost 3 bases, J lost 3 bases, and 9 bases stayed unmatched. The CDR3: CASSMGPSGKRYEQYF. The CDR3 DNA sequence: TGTGCCAGTAGTATGGGACCTAGCGGGAAACGCTACGAGCAGTACTTC. The entire variable domain, with the rest obtained from reference TRBV19 and TRBJ2-7, is as follows: DGGITQSPKYLFRKEGQNVTLSCEQNLNHDAMYWYRQDPGQGLRLIYYSQIVNDFQKGDIAEGYSVSREKKESFPLTVTSAQKNPTAFYLCASSMGPSGKRYEQYFGPGTRLTVT.

The genes are TRBV2 and TRBJ2-7, with 7 bases aligning to TRBD1. CDR1 is SNHLY and CDR2 is FYNNEI in the germline V gene. This CDR3 comprises 14 residues. The CDR3 here is CASTFERTGQTRTV. CDR3 sequence (DNA): TGTGCCAGCACCTTCGAAAGGACAGGCCAGACGCGTACTGTC.

This clone was detected once. The genes are TRBV18 and TRBJ1-3; D is perhaps TRBD1 (5 bases). V lost 3 bases and J lost 2, with 17 bases in between. CDR3 length equals 17 residues. The germline CDR1 and CDR2 sequences are KGHSH and LQKENI. The CDR3 nucleotides read TGTGCCAGCTCACCGGTCAGGGCGGCTGTCCCTGGAAACACCATATATTTT. Its translation is CASSPVRAAVPGNTIYF.

The V and J genes are TRBV10-3 and TRBJ2-1; TRBD2 aligns across 13 bases. J lost 2 bases, V lost 5 bases, and 3 bases had no gene match. The CDR3 runs 16 residues. Germline V lookup: CDR1 ENHRY, CDR2 SYGVKD. The DNA for the CDR3 is TGTGCCATCAGTTACACTAGCGGGGGGGCCTACAATGAGCAGTTCTTC. It specifies CAISYTSGGAYNEQFF.